These 2 T cell receptor beta chains originate from one sample sequenced in a study of long-term antiretroviral therapy in people with HIV. Version v3.0 of the immunoSEQ assay ran at survey level. The repertoire was sequenced with immunoSEQ multiplex PCR; TCRdb's copy has only in-frame clones and lacks some. The table lists roughly 16,000 clones, 80% of them singletons. Sequencing used unsorted PBMCs, obtained 0.1 years before starting antiretroviral therapy. All receptors derive from a man between 18 and 29 years old with HIV.

This clone occurred once. The chain links TRBV18 to TRBJ2-2, with 12 bases identical to TRBD2. The CDR3 consists of 16 residues. J lost 4 bases, V lost 6 bases, and 6 bases had no gene match. From germline, CDR1 is KGHSH and CDR2 LQKENI. The CDR3 reads CASSRTSGTPTGELFF. The CDR3 DNA follows: TGTGCCAGCTCCCGGACTAGCGGGACACCCACCGGGGAGCTGTTTTTT.

The V gene is TRBV5-4, the J gene TRBJ2-1; a possible D gene is TRBD2 (5 bases). Germline V gene lookup returns CDR1 SGHNT and CDR2 YYREEE (reference sequence). The CDR3 has 16 residues. Trimming shortened V by 4 bases and J by 9 bases, and 23 bases separated the two germline ends. The CDR3 bases are TGTGCCAGCAGCCTGGAGTTTGGGAGTAGCTTCTCTGAGCAGTTCTTC. Protein: CASSLEFGSSFSEQFF.